The rows below give T cell receptor beta chains drawn from one sample of a study of CD4 T cells in relation to SARS-CoV-2 and coronaviruses. Antigens of these TCRs are unknown. Assay used: immunoSEQ multiplex PCR; TCRdb lists only in-frame clones, some missing. The sample has about 41,000 clones, approximately 84% seen once. Specimen: naive CD4+ T cells from PBMCs, cultured in vitro. These receptors originate from an adult with COVID-19. CDR3s include the opening cysteine and the closing phenylalanine or tryptophan. The D gene is left open where the match is weak. Clone sizes are given selectively: once, few, many, or a class where the clone is expanded.

>NA|TRBJ1-5|TRBV10-3|NA
CAADSGDQPQHF
TGTGCCGCGGACTCAGGGGATCAGCCCCAGCATTTT
>NA|TRBJ2-3|TRBV11-1|TRBD2
CASSRKSGRAIDTQYF
TGTGCCAGCAGTAGAAAAAGCGGGAGGGCCATAGATACGCAGTATTTT
>NA|TRBJ2-3|TRBV10-1|TRBD2
CASSETSGRHTDTQYF
TGCGCCAGCAGTGAGACTAGCGGGAGGCATACAGATACGCAGTATTTT
>NA|TRBJ1-4|TRBV18|NA
CASSPPSQGREKLFF
TGTGCCAGCTCACCACCTTCCCAGGGACGTGAAAAACTGTTTTTT
>NA|TRBJ2-5|TRBV7-2|NA
CASSLRGRREETQYF
TGTGCCAGCAGCTTAAGGGGACGACGAGAAGAGACCCAGTACTTC
>NA|TRBJ1-3|TRBV11-3|NA
CASSLVSLSGNTIYF
TGTGCCAGCAGCTTAGTATCCCTCTCTGGAAACACCATATATTTT
>NA|TRBJ2-5|TRBV19|TRBD1
CASMTGGRGETQYF
TGTGCCAGTATGACAGGGGGGCGAGGAGAGACCCAGTACTTC
>NA|TRBJ2-3|TRBV27|NA
CASSLRGDTQYF
TGTGCCAGCAGCCTACGAGGAGATACGCAGTATTTT
>NA|TRBJ2-1|TRBV10-3|TRBD1
CAISAGDRGKANEQFF
TGTGCCATCAGCGCTGGGGACAGGGGGAAAGCCAATGAGCAGTTCTTC
>once|TRBJ1-2|TRBV5-8|NA
CASSFETGGAPPTF
TGTGCCAGCAGCTTTGAAACGGGTGGGGCCCCGCCGACCTTC
>once|TRBJ1-1|TRBV27|NA
CASSLLGSGTEAFF
TGTGCCAGCAGTTTATTAGGATCCGGCACTGAAGCTTTCTTT
>NA|TRBJ1-2|TRBV15|NA
CATSRDQDLYGYTF
TGTGCCACCAGCAGAGATCAGGACCTCTATGGCTACACCTTC
>NA|TRBJ1-2|TRBV12-3/TRBV12-4|NA
CASSLYQSGYTF
TGTGCCAGCAGTTTATACCAGAGTGGCTACACCTTC
>NA|TRBJ1-5|TRBV7-8|NA
CASSPRDFTNQPQHF
TGTGCCAGCAGCCCACGGGACTTTACCAATCAGCCCCAGCATTTT
>NA|TRBJ2-2|TRBV30|TRBD2
CAWEAGDRDTGELFF
TGTGCCTGGGAAGCGGGAGACCGCGACACCGGGGAGCTGTTTTTT
>NA|TRBJ1-3|TRBV2|NA
CASGWVDSGNTIYF
TGTGCCAGCGGTTGGGTAGACTCTGGAAACACCATATATTTT
>once|TRBJ2-2|TRBV4-1|NA
CASSQDYRSTGELFF
TGCGCCAGCAGCCAAGATTACCGATCCACCGGGGAGCTGTTTTTT
>NA|TRBJ2-2|TRBV10-3|TRBD2
CAISERGSMYTGELFF
TGTGCCATCAGTGAGCGCGGGAGTATGTACACCGGGGAGCTGTTTTTT
>NA|TRBJ2-5|TRBV20-1|NA
CSATEETQYF
TGCAGTGCTACGGAAGAGACCCAGTACTTC
>NA|TRBJ2-5|TRBV15|TRBD2
CATSRQTRGETQYF
TGTGCCACCAGCCGCCAAACGCGGGGGGAGACCCAGTACTTC
>NA|TRBJ2-3|TRBV5-1|NA
CASSSDYTDTQYF
TGCGCCAGCAGCTCAGACTACACAGATACGCAGTATTTT
>few|TRBJ1-2|TRBV4-1|NA
CASSQGGPTYGYTF
TGCGCCAGCAGCCAAGGTGGGCCTACCTATGGCTACACCTTC
>NA|TRBJ2-3|TRBV5-1|NA
CASSPLSRSGHRTDTQYF
TGCGCCAGCAGCCCTCTATCCCGATCGGGACACCGCACAGATACGCAGTATTTT
>NA|TRBJ2-6|TRBV7-2|TRBD1
CASSRDRRASGANVLTF
TGTGCCAGCAGCAGGGACAGACGCGCCTCTGGGGCCAACGTCCTGACTTTC
>medium-sized|TRBJ2-1|TRBV21-1|NA
CASSKSLSGCEQFF
TGTGCCAGCAGCAAATCCCTGTCGGGCTGTGAGCAGTTCTTC
>NA|TRBJ2-1|TRBV19|NA
CASSNTGERNEQFF
TGTGCCAGTAGTAACACGGGAGAGAGAAATGAGCAGTTCTTC
>NA|TRBJ2-7|TRBV7-2|TRBD2
CASSFASGPYEQYF
TGTGCCAGCAGCTTTGCTAGCGGACCCTACGAGCAGTACTTC
>NA|TRBJ2-3|TRBV3-1/TRBV3-2|NA
CASSQAASSADTQYF
TGTGCCAGCAGCCAAGCCGCGAGCTCGGCAGATACGCAGTATTTT
>NA|TRBJ2-3|TRBV21-1|NA
CASSAFLAGPTDTQYF
TGTGCCAGCAGCGCCTTCCTAGCGGGCCCCACAGATACGCAGTATTTT
>NA|TRBJ1-4|TRBV6-6|NA
CASSYPGSGNEKLFF
TGTGCCAGCAGTTACCCAGGGAGCGGGAATGAAAAACTGTTTTTT
>NA|TRBJ1-6|TRBV3-1/TRBV3-2|NA
CASSQGLSSPLHF
TGTGCCAGCAGCCAAGGGTTGAGTTCACCCCTCCACTTT
>NA|TRBJ2-1|TRBV18|NA
CASSRYVGDNLSYNEQFF
TGTGCCAGCTCACGGTATGTCGGGGACAACCTTTCCTACAATGAGCAGTTCTTC
>NA|TRBJ2-5|TRBV5-1|TRBD1
CASSFVGNRGETQYF
TGCGCCAGCAGCTTTGTCGGGAACAGGGGGGAGACCCAGTACTTC
>few|TRBJ1-4|TRBV7-9|TRBD1
CASSPQGGTLEKLFF
TGTGCCAGCAGCCCCCAGGGGGGCACCCTAGAAAAACTGTTTTTT
>NA|TRBJ2-2|TRBV25-1|TRBD2
CASRGGLAGGNTGELFF
TGTGCCAGCAGGGGGGGACTAGCGGGCGGGAACACCGGGGAGCTGTTTTTT